This paragraph covers one TCR beta chain sequence. What it binds is unknown. CDR1 and CDR2 (germline): LNHDA, SQIVND (reference sequence). The CDR3 consists of 12 residues. V lost 6 bases and J 10 bases, leaving 15 bases between the germline ends. This specimen comes from a study of cytomegalovirus exposure and HLA in healthy donors. Study at large: The approximately 120 validation repertoires used the same platform as the 550 to 750 first-cohort repertoires, a later analysis reported.

Findings and caveats of the study: Reports showed the classifier diagnosing cytomegalovirus status with high specificity and sensitivity. The authors enumerated over 150 TCR beta chains as linked to cytomegalovirus. Most TCR sequences proved rare, with some public TCRs found in many donors.

Only in-frame clones appear in the TCRdb table, and some are missing; sequencing was by immunoSEQ multiplex PCR. This sample has approximately 58,000 clones, with 85% to 95% found just once. The specimen sequenced was PBMCs. The TCR comes from a man aged 18 to 29 in good health and CMV-seronegative. V gene TRBV19 combines with J gene TRBJ1-1; D not resolved. CDR3 nucleotide sequence: TGTGCCAGTAGCTTAGTGGAGAAACCAGCTTTCTTT. Residues: CASSLVEKPAFF.